The 27 T cell receptor beta chains given below trace back to one sample, sequenced in a study of T cells in Graves' hyperthyroidism and ophthalmopathy. From RNA transcripts, TCR beta CDR3 regions were amplified. A set of HTBI primers served as the primers for a first-round RT-PCR of the TCR CDR3. Via MiXCR, TCRdb re-called the multiplex PCR reads, giving one row per CDR3 protein. Here the sample spans over 650,000 distinct CDR3 sequences, roughly 45% being singletons. Source material: peripheral blood or thyroid tissue (not recorded which). Every receptor here comes from an adult man with Graves' disease, either hyperthyroidism or ophthalmopathy (not recorded which).

This chain links TRBV25-1 with TRBJ2-7; D assignment may be TRBD1 or TRBD2 (7 bases each). The CDR3 consists of 14 residues. Germline values: CDR1 MGHDK, CDR2 SYGVNS. Trimming took 0 bases from V and 6 from J, leaving 12 bases between them. CDR3 sequence reads: CASSEYGRGGEQYF. The DNA for the CDR3 is TGTGCCAGCAGTGAATATGGCAGGGGGGGCGAGCAGTACTTC.

This rearrangement joins TRBV11-1 to TRBJ1-1; D is ambiguous. V was clipped by 1 base and J by 1 base, with 10 bases between them. The V gene's germline CDR1 is SGHAT and CDR2 FQDESV (reference sequence). This CDR3 is 15 amino acids long. The CDR3 DNA follows: TGTGCCAGCAGCTTAGTTGCGACCTGGAACACTGAAGCTTTCTTT. Its protein product is CASSLVATWNTEAFF.

This clonotype has at least ten counts. The gene calls are TRBV29-1 and TRBJ2-7; no clear D. Trimming took off 4 bases at V and 3 bases at J, with 19 bases between the two ends. Germline assignment: CDR1 SQVTM and CDR2 ANQGSEA. The length of the CDR3 is 15 residues. The DNA of the CDR3 is TGCAGCGTTGTGTTGGCAGAGGCCCTATTCTACGAGCAGTACTTC. It translates to CSVVLAEALFYEQYF.

The chain joins TRBV24-1 to TRBJ2-7, with no clear D. This CDR3 is built from 13 residues. The V gene's germline CDR1 is KGHDR and CDR2 SFDVKD. Trimming removed 4 bases at V and 3 bases at J, with 9 bases between. The CDR3: CATSDRAFYEQYF. CDR3 bases: TGTGCCACCAGTGACCGGGCTTTCTACGAGCAGTACTTC.

This chain uses TRBV7-8 with TRBJ1-3; D is ambiguous. The CDR3 is 15 residues long. The germline V and J ends were trimmed by 2 bases and 0 bases, with 8 bases remaining between them. Germline-derived CDR1 and CDR2 are SGHVS and FQNEAQ. Written as DNA, the CDR3 is TGTGCCAGCAGCTTATGGAGGAACTCTGGAAACACCATATATTTT. Translating it yields CASSLWRNSGNTIYF.

This clonotype was seen many times. The chain has TRBV29-1 and TRBJ1-5, with TRBD1 as a possible D gene (5 bases). Per germline, CDR1 SQVTM and CDR2 ANQGSEA. This CDR3 has 13 residues. Trimming left V 4 bases short and J 8 bases short, with 15 bases between. Here the CDR3 reads CSVGDGQKEPQHF. DNA of the CDR3: TGCAGCGTTGGGGACGGGCAAAAGGAGCCCCAGCATTTT.

The chain links TRBV7-9 to TRBJ2-5, with 8 bases matching TRBD2. CDR3 size: 13 residues. Germline-derived CDR1 and CDR2 are SEHNR and FQNEAQ (reference sequence). J gave up 10 bases and V 6 bases, and 10 bases lay outside the gene matches. The DNA for the CDR3 is TGTGCCAGCAGTCTCACAGGGCGGGGGGACCAGTACTTC. It is translated as CASSLTGRGDQYF.

The V call is TRBV10-1, the J call TRBJ2-7; possibly TRBD2 for D (5 bases). Germline V gene lookup returns CDR1 WNHNN and CDR2 SYGVQD (reference sequence). This CDR3 contains 13 residues. V lost 3 bases and J lost 3, with 9 bases in between. The CDR3 loop is CASSEEGNYEQYF. The CDR3 nucleotides read TGCGCCAGCAGTGAAGAGGGAAACTACGAGCAGTACTTC.

This clonotype was observed many times. The V call is TRBV2, the J call TRBJ1-6; no clear D gene. This CDR3 has 13 amino acids. V lost 5 bases and J lost 7, with 9 bases in between. Germline-derived CDR1 and CDR2 are SNHLY and FYNNEI. The CDR3 nucleotides read TGTGCCAGCAGTTCCGAGTTGAATTCACCCCTCCACTTT. Its protein product is CASSSELNSPLHF.

This chain connects TRBV5-1 to TRBJ1-3, with D tentatively TRBD1 (5 bases). Trimming shortened V by 1 base and J by 2 bases, and 13 bases separated the two germline ends. There are 16 residues in the CDR3. The germline CDR1 and CDR2 sequences are SGHRS and YFSETQ. The CDR3 DNA is TGCGCCAGCAGCTTGTTCGGGGCGAGTCCTGGAAACACCATATATTTT. This translates into CASSLFGASPGNTIYF. Filled out from reference TRBV5-1 and TRBJ1-3, the complete variable domain reads KAGVTQTPRYLIKTRGQQVTLSCSPISGHRSVSWYQQTPGQGLQFLFEYFSETQRNKGNFPGRFSGRQFSNSRSEMNVSTLELGDSALYLCASSLFGASPGNTIYFGEGSWLTVV.

This clonotype was seen a single time. Just one base apart from a much larger clone, this may be a read error. The rearrangement uses TRBV6-5 and TRBJ2-5; no clear D. The length of the CDR3 is 12 residues. Germline CDR1 reads MNHEY; CDR2 reads SVGAGI. CDR3 bases: TGTGCCATCAGTTACGTAGACGAGACCCAGTACTTC. Amino acids: CAISYVDETQYF.

The V and J genes are TRBV6-1 and TRBJ2-5, with D possibly being TRBD1 (6 bases). Germline CDR1 reads MNHNS; CDR2 reads SASEGT. This CDR3 region has 12 residues. The V end lost 1 base, the J end lost 13 bases, and 13 bases lay between the germline ends. The CDR3 bases are TGTGCCAGCAGTGAAGTAGGGGGTCCCCTGTACTTC. The encoded protein is CASSEVGGPLYF.

The J gene is TRBJ2-7, the V gene TRBV10-2, with 13 bases matching TRBD2. The CDR3 runs 15 residues. In germline, CDR1 is WSHSY, CDR2 SAAADI. After removal of 6 bases from V and 2 bases from J, the junction contained 4 bases not matched to a gene. The CDR3 here is CASSWGTSGAYEQYF. CDR3 in DNA: TGCGCCAGCAGCTGGGGGACTAGCGGGGCCTACGAGCAGTACTTC.

As to this clonotype: This clone may be a read error of a much larger clone one base away. The genes are TRBV5-1 and TRBJ1-1, with D possibly matching TRBD1 (6 bases). CDR1 and CDR2 from the germline V gene are SGHRS and YFSETQ. The CDR3 consists of 11 residues. V dropped 5 bases and J dropped 11 bases, with 13 bases sitting between them. CDR3 region: CASRRGATAFF. CDR3 nucleotide sequence: TGCGCCAGCAGACGGGGGGCCACGGCTTTCTTT.

The chain is built from TRBV4-1 and TRBJ1-1; D is uncertain. Trimming removed 2 bases from V and 6 bases from J, with 16 bases in between. This CDR3 is 15 amino acids long. Germline V gives CDR1 MGHRA, CDR2 YSYEKL. The CDR3 sequence is CASSQSSFSTAEAFF. CDR3 DNA: TGCGCCAGCAGCCAAAGCTCTTTCTCTACCGCTGAAGCTTTCTTT.

The table lists this clonotype with many counts. V gene TRBV12-3 or TRBV12-4 combines with J gene TRBJ1-1, with D possibly being TRBD1 (6 bases). The CDR3 is 13 amino acids. Trimming pared 6 bases from V and 7 bases from J, leaving 15 bases between. The chain's CDR3 is CASSSGQLNEAFF. The CDR3 DNA reads as TGTGCCAGCAGCTCCGGACAGTTAAATGAAGCTTTCTTT.

The chain carries TRBV29-1 and TRBJ1-3, with D unresolved. V was shortened by 8 bases and J by 4 bases, with 18 bases between the two germline ends. The CDR3 length is 14 residues. Germline values: CDR1 SQVTM, CDR2 ANQGSEA. The DNA of the CDR3 is TGCAGCAGCAGGACTCAAGGCCTCGGAAACACCATATATTTT. Its protein product is CSSRTQGLGNTIYF. The full variable domain, with the rest looked up from reference TRBV29-1 and TRBJ1-3, is SAVISQKPSRDICQRGTSLTIQCQVDSQVTMMFWYRQQPGQSLTLIATANQGSEATYESGFVIDKFPISRPNLTFSTLTVSNMSPEDSSIYLCSSRTQGLGNTIYFGEGSWLTVV.

With regard to this clonotype: This may be a read error, as it is one base from a much larger clone. The CDR3 does not close with the conserved phenylalanine or tryptophan, likely indicating a read error. The chain recombines TRBV7-9 with TRBJ1-1; D unclear. Trimming removed 3 bases at V and 6 bases at J, with 14 bases between. CDR3 length: 14 amino acids. Germline V lookup: CDR1 SEHNR, CDR2 FQNEAQ (reference sequence). CDR3 in DNA: TGTGCCAGCAGCTTTGTAGACCGCGACCCTGAAGCTTTCCTT. This translates into CASSFVDRDPEAFL.

The genes are TRBV29-1 and TRBJ2-7, with TRBD2 identical over 8 bases. Trimming took 8 bases from V and 0 from J; bases not matched to a gene: 6. The CDR3 has 13 amino acids. Germline CDR1 and CDR2: SQVTM and ANQGSEA. The CDR3 DNA reads TGCAGCACACGTAGCGGGACCTCCTACGAGCAGTACTTC. Protein: CSTRSGTSYEQYF.

This clonotype was detected a few times. The gene calls are TRBV5-1 and TRBJ1-3; D is unresolved. The CDR3 is made up of 16 amino acids. The ends were cut back, 0 bases at V and 0 bases at J, with 10 bases in the middle. CDR1 and CDR2 from the germline V gene are SGHRS and YFSETQ. Written as DNA, the CDR3 is TGCGCCAGCAGCTTGGTTCCGGGAGGCTCTGGAAACACCATATATTTT. The encoded protein is CASSLVPGGSGNTIYF.

The chain combines TRBV29-1 with TRBJ1-1; D is undetermined. CDR1 and CDR2 from the germline V gene are SQVTM and ANQGSEA. V lost 7 bases, J lost 2 bases, and 8 bases lay in between. The CDR3 spans 11 residues. The CDR3 region is CSGWRNTEAFF. The CDR3 DNA follows: TGCAGCGGGTGGCGCAACACTGAAGCTTTCTTT.

The chain couples TRBV7-2 to TRBJ2-5; D call uncertain. Between the trimmed V and J ends, which lost 2 bases and 1 base, there was a span of 11 bases. CDR1 and CDR2 from the germline V gene are SGHTA and FQGNSA. The CDR3 loop spans 15 amino acids. This CDR3 is CASSLNFLTQETQYF. The DNA for the CDR3 is TGTGCCAGCAGCTTAAACTTCCTGACCCAAGAGACCCAGTACTTC.

Remarks on this clonotype: Possible read error: a much larger clone is one base away. V gene TRBV20-1 combines with J gene TRBJ2-5, with D perhaps being TRBD1 or TRBD2 (6 bases each). The germline V and J ends were trimmed by 3 bases and 4 bases, with 12 bases remaining between them. Germline CDR1 reads DFQATT; CDR2 reads SNEGSKA (reference sequence). This CDR3 spans 13 amino acids. The CDR3 DNA is TGCAGTGCTAGTACGGGGGCAAGAGAGACCCAGTACTTC. Its translation: CSASTGARETQYF.

This clonotype was seen only once. A much larger clone lies one base from this, so it may be a read error. The chain has TRBV9 and TRBJ1-5; TRBD1 is a possible D gene (5 bases). This CDR3 has 15 amino acids. Germline V CDR1 and CDR2: SGDLS, YYNGEE. Deletions cut 3 bases from V and 6 bases from J, with 16 bases between. CDR3 sequence reads: CASSAGSGTPQPQHF. The CDR3 DNA sequence: TGTGCCAGCAGCGCAGGTTCAGGGACGCCTCAGCCCCAGCATTTT.

The chain joins TRBV9 to TRBJ2-7; 8 nucleotides agree with TRBD1. The CDR3 has 14 amino acids. The V gene's germline CDR1 is SGDLS and CDR2 YYNGEE. V trimming: 4 bases; J trimming: 5 bases; junction bases outside the gene matches: 8. CDR3 residues: CASSTGQGDHEQYF. In DNA, the CDR3 is TGTGCCAGCAGCACCGGACAGGGTGACCACGAGCAGTACTTC.

The chain links TRBV9 to TRBJ1-4; TRBD1 might be the D (6 bases). The length of the CDR3 is 16 residues. In germline, CDR1 is SGDLS, CDR2 YYNGEE. V lost 4 bases to trimming and J lost 7 bases, with 20 bases between them. The CDR3 nucleotides are TGTGCCAGCAGCAACCAAGGGGGGGGAGGACGTGAAAAACTGTTTTTT. Amino acid sequence: CASSNQGGGGREKLFF.

J is TRBJ1-1 and V is TRBV6-6; 8 bases match TRBD1. The CDR3 loop spans 16 amino acids. With 5 bases clipped from V and 1 base from J, the junction kept 9 bases outside the gene matches. Germline CDR1 and CDR2: MNHNY and SVGAGI (reference sequence). CDR3 coding DNA: TGTGCCAGCAGTCGCGACAGGGGACGCGGGAACACTGAAGCTTTCTTT. Encoded protein: CASSRDRGRGNTEAFF.